Listed below are T cell receptor beta chains from one sample, sequenced in a study of blood T cell repertoires in COVID-19. Sequencing used immunoSEQ multiplex PCR; TCRdb keeps in-frame clones, though not all of them. The sample lists approximately 90,000 clones, nearly 80% seen once, with roughly 6.7% in the top ten. The sample consisted of peripheral blood. The source of these receptors is a man between 65 and 80 years old with COVID-19, enrolled during active disease. CDR3s include the opening cysteine and the closing phenylalanine or tryptophan. The D gene is left open where the match is weak. Size values are once, few and many counts, or a class for expanded clones, and some rows have none.

j_gene | d_gene | abundance | v_gene | CDR3nt | CDR3aa
TRBJ1-2 | NA | NA | TRBV5-1 | TGCGCCAGCAGCTTGGGCGGCTATGGCTACACCTTC | CASSLGGYGYTF
TRBJ2-1 | NA | NA | TRBV7-9 | TGTGCCAGCAGCTTAGATAGCACGGGTGAGCAGTTCTTC | CASSLDSTGEQFF
TRBJ1-3 | NA | NA | TRBV15 | TGTGCCACCAGCAGAGAGCGAGTTGGATTCGGGAACACCATATATTTT | CATSRERVGFGNTIYF
TRBJ1-1 | TRBD1 | NA | TRBV29-1 | TGCAGCGTTGGCAGGGGGCCTACAGCTTTCTTT | CSVGRGPTAFF
TRBJ2-1 | TRBD2 | NA | TRBV10-3 | TGTGCCATCAGTGAGACTACCGGGAATAGCGGGAGTTCCTACAATGAGCAGTTCTTC | CAISETTGNSGSSYNEQFF
TRBJ1-1 | NA | NA | TRBV28 | TGTGCCAGCAGGGCGCCACAGGGAAAAGCTTTCTTT | CASRAPQGKAFF
TRBJ1-4 | TRBD1 | NA | TRBV2 | TGTGCCAGCAGGGGGACAGCAACTAATGAAAAACTGTTTTTT | CASRGTATNEKLFF
TRBJ1-6 | NA | NA | TRBV6-5 | TGTGCCAGCAGTTACTCAGACAGGCTTAATTCACCCCTCCACTTT | CASSYSDRLNSPLHF
TRBJ1-2 | NA | few | TRBV19 | TGTGCCAGTAAGTTTCCCGGGGGAAACTATGGCTACACCTTC | CASKFPGGNYGYTF
TRBJ1-3 | TRBD1 | NA | TRBV3-1/TRBV3-2 | TGTGCCAGCAGCCAAGATGTAGGGACAGGGGTTGGAAACACCATATATTTT | CASSQDVGTGVGNTIYF
TRBJ1-5 | NA | few | TRBV5-6 | TGTGCCAGCAGCTTGGCCTTCCCTGGCAATCAGCCCCAGCATTTT | CASSLAFPGNQPQHF
TRBJ1-2 | NA | NA | TRBV24-1 | TGTGCCACCAGTAAGTGGCCTAACTATGGCTACACCTTC | CATSKWPNYGYTF
TRBJ2-1 | TRBD1 | NA | TRBV6-2/TRBV6-3 | TGTGCCAGCAGTTTGGGACAGGTATACTCCAATGAGCAGTTCTTC | CASSLGQVYSNEQFF
TRBJ1-1 | NA | NA | TRBV10-1 | TGCGCCAGCAGTGATGACGGGGACACTGAAGCTTTCTTT | CASSDDGDTEAFF
TRBJ2-3 | TRBD2 | NA | TRBV7-2 | TGTGCCAGCAGCTTAGCGCTTCCTACTAGCGGGGGGCTTAGGGATACGCAGTATTTT | CASSLALPTSGGLRDTQYF
TRBJ1-6 | TRBD1 | NA | TRBV6-5 | TGTGCCAGCAGTCGCGGGACAGGGGGCGGTTCACCCCTCCACTTT | CASSRGTGGGSPLHF
TRBJ1-2 | NA | NA | TRBV3-1/TRBV3-2 | TGTGCCAGCAGCCAAGATTCAGGGCGGTGGTTTGGCTACACCTTC | CASSQDSGRWFGYTF
TRBJ1-2 | TRBD1 | NA | TRBV6-4 | TGTGCCAGCAGTAGGGACAGCTTAGACCATGGCTACACCTTC | CASSRDSLDHGYTF
TRBJ2-5 | NA | NA | TRBV19 | TGTGCCAGTAGTCGTAGTGGACAGTTCCAAGAGACCCAGTACTTC | CASSRSGQFQETQYF
TRBJ1-4 | NA | few | TRBV4-1 | TGCGCCAGCAGCCAGCAACAGGGCTCGGCTAATGAAAAACTGTTTTTT | CASSQQQGSANEKLFF
TRBJ2-3 | TRBD1 | NA | TRBV9 | TGTGCCAGCAGCGCCCGTTACGGACAGGGGAAGTTGCGTTACACGCAGTATTTT | CASSARYGQGKLRYTQYF